This is a list of T cell receptor beta chains from one sample in a study of molecular identifiers for immune sequencing clone quantification. MiXCR was run by TCRdb on the PCR reads, yielding one entry per CDR3 protein. The sample contains 600,000 to 650,000 distinct CDR3 sequences, nearly 20% of which appear only once. Sample: naive CD8+ T cells from blood, with Jurkat cell RNA spiked in. The source of these receptors is a human donor in good health. Some libraries in this study had Jurkat cell RNA spiked in. The conserved cysteine and the conserved F or W are not part of the CDR3 here. A D gene is named only where the DNA matches it firmly.

D gene	J gene	V gene	CDR3 protein
-	TRBJ2-7	TRBV6-5	ASSLTDISHQPYEQY
TRBD2	TRBJ2-3	TRBV12-3/TRBV12-4	ASSHSGGPGDTQY
-	TRBJ2-1	TRBV4-3	ASSQGTASVQF
TRBD2	TRBJ2-1	TRBV6-6	ASTPPLTSDPRRNNEQF
-	TRBJ2-7	TRBV30	AWTWGYEQY
TRBD2	TRBJ2-2	TRBV27	ASSLVSGGAGELF
-	TRBJ1-2	TRBV2	ASSEEDLLYGYT
-	TRBJ1-5	TRBV7-2	ASSLGGNNRPQH
TRBD2	TRBJ2-3	TRBV30	AWTGGSTDTQY
-	TRBJ2-7	TRBV19	ASSPGSSYEQY
TRBD1	TRBJ2-5	TRBV7-2	TSSPPTGGVPIQETQY
TRBD2	TRBJ2-3	TRBV7-9	ASSPSSGGYGIDTQY
-	TRBJ2-1	TRBV7-9	ASSYRGGQLYNEQF
-	TRBJ2-1	TRBV19	ASSIWGSEQF
TRBD1	TRBJ1-1	TRBV4-1	ASSPSQDRGQFEAF
-	TRBJ2-1	TRBV19	ASSIGTRTYNEQF
-	TRBJ1-5	TRBV6-5	ASSLPGDQPQH
-	TRBJ1-2	TRBV6-1	ASSEAVVPNYGYT
-	TRBJ1-2	TRBV27	ASSLGSYYGYT
-	TRBJ2-5	TRBV5-4	ASSWGRDLETQY
TRBD2	TRBJ2-3	TRBV9	ASSVSGRAGTDTQY
-	TRBJ2-1	TRBV19	ASRIGSAAYNEQF
-	TRBJ2-7	TRBV19	ASSSFDRTIDEQY
-	TRBJ2-5	TRBV12-5	ASGLGGKETQY
-	TRBJ2-3	TRBV5-1	ASSLETATGTDTQY
-	TRBJ2-3	TRBV19	ASSGTPGPDTQY
TRBD2	TRBJ2-7	TRBV25-1	ASSALGGWGYEQY
TRBD2	TRBJ2-7	TRBV6-2/TRBV6-3	ASSHGRGSSYEQY
-	TRBJ2-2	TRBV9	ASSPGASAQAGELF